The 10 T cell receptor beta chains presented below share a single source sample, sequenced in a study of T cell responses to AZD1222 COVID-19 vaccine. Only in-frame clones appear in the TCRdb table, and some are missing; sequencing was by immunoSEQ multiplex PCR. The table lists tens of thousands of clones, approximately 85% of them singletons, with under 3.5% in the top ten. Sequencing used peripheral blood, obtained 28 days after the second AZD1222 dose. These receptors were collected from an adult who received the AZD1222 COVID-19 vaccine.

The gene calls are TRBV29-1 and TRBJ2-2; D gene unclear. The CDR3 spans 12 residues. CDR1 is SQVTM, CDR2 ANQGSEA, per germline. V shed 5 bases and J shed 1 base, with 5 bases lying between them. CDR3 amino acids: CSVSRNTGELFF. For the CDR3, the DNA is TGCAGCGTTTCTCGGAACACCGGGGAGCTGTTTTTT.

The chain is built from TRBV6-2 or TRBV6-3 and TRBJ2-6, with D maybe TRBD2 (5 bases). There are 18 residues in the CDR3. Looked up from germline, CDR1 is MNHEY and CDR2 is SVGEGT. V was pared by 0 bases and J by 0 bases, with 12 bases between. As DNA, the CDR3 is TGTGCCAGCAGTTACTCGGTAGGCGGAGGCTCTGGGGCCAACGTCCTGACTTTC. It translates to CASSYSVGGGSGANVLTF.

The genes are TRBV6-5 and TRBJ2-7, with no clear D. The V and J ends lost 6 bases and 0 bases respectively, with 9 bases between them. CDR3 length: 13 residues. The V gene's germline CDR1 is MNHEY and CDR2 SVGAGI. The CDR3 protein is CASRLGPSYEQYF. CDR3 DNA sequence: TGTGCCAGCAGGTTAGGACCCTCCTACGAGCAGTACTTC.

This clone was seen once. This chain connects TRBV19 to TRBJ2-5, with a tentative D call TRBD1 (5 bases). This CDR3 contains 15 residues. Germline CDR1 and CDR2: LNHDA and SQIVND (reference sequence). V lost 0 bases, J lost 2 bases, and 10 bases lay in between. CDR3 region: CASSIDSGMQETQYF. The CDR3 bases are TGTGCCAGTAGTATAGATTCAGGGATGCAAGAGACCCAGTACTTC.

The gene calls are TRBV19 and TRBJ1-4; a weak D match, TRBD1 (5 bases). The ends were cut back, 5 bases at V and 0 bases at J, with 7 bases in the middle. The CDR3 has 14 residues. The germline V gene encodes CDR1 LNHDA and CDR2 SQIVND (reference sequence). The CDR3 DNA reads as TGTGCCAGTAGTGACAGAGCAACTAATGAAAAACTGTTTTTT. It translates to CASSDRATNEKLFF.

The DNA of the CDR3 is TGTGCCAGCAGCTTAGATAGGCTGTGGGGGGGTACGGGTGTCTATGGCTACACCTTC. Translation: CASSLDRLWGGTGVYGYTF. The J gene is TRBJ1-2, the V gene TRBV7-8; tentatively, D is TRBD1 (5 bases). The CDR3 has 19 residues. CDR1 and CDR2 (germline): SGHVS, FQNEAQ. V lost 1 base to trimming and J lost 4 bases, with 25 bases between them.

V usage is TRBV5-8 and J usage is TRBJ1-4; tentative D call: TRBD1 (5 bases). The V end was cut by 4 bases, the J end by 8 bases, with 15 bases between. The length of the CDR3 is 14 residues. CDR1 SGHTS and CDR2 YDEGEE come from the germline V gene. The CDR3 is CASSLVGGWEKLFF. The CDR3 nucleotides read TGTGCCAGCAGCCTTGTCGGGGGATGGGAAAAACTGTTTTTT.

The chain uses TRBV2 and TRBJ1-3; D possibly corresponds to TRBD1 (6 bases). Trimming pared 7 bases from V and 2 bases from J, leaving 9 bases between. The CDR3 contains 13 residues. Germline V gene sequence: CDR1 SNHLY, CDR2 FYNNEI. The CDR3 DNA reads as TGTGCCAGCAACCAGGGGACTGGAAACACCATATATTTT. This translates into CASNQGTGNTIYF.

The V gene is TRBV5-6, the J gene TRBJ1-4; 11 nucleotides line up with TRBD1. V lost 4 bases to trimming and J lost 7 bases; unmatched junction nucleotides: 3. There are 14 residues in the CDR3. In germline, CDR1 is SGHDT, CDR2 YYEEEE. DNA for the CDR3: TGTGCCAGCAGCAAGGACAGGGGGCTTGAAAAACTGTTTTTT. Protein: CASSKDRGLEKLFF.

The V and J genes are TRBV6-2 or TRBV6-3 and TRBJ1-3; D not resolved. The V end was cut by 2 bases, the J end by 0 bases, with 20 bases between. This CDR3 spans 19 amino acids. Germline V gene sequence: CDR1 MNHEY, CDR2 SVGEGT. The CDR3 here is CASSYPTGRGPFSGNTIYF. The CDR3 nucleotides read TGTGCCAGCAGTTACCCGACTGGACGCGGGCCTTTCTCTGGAAACACCATATATTTT.